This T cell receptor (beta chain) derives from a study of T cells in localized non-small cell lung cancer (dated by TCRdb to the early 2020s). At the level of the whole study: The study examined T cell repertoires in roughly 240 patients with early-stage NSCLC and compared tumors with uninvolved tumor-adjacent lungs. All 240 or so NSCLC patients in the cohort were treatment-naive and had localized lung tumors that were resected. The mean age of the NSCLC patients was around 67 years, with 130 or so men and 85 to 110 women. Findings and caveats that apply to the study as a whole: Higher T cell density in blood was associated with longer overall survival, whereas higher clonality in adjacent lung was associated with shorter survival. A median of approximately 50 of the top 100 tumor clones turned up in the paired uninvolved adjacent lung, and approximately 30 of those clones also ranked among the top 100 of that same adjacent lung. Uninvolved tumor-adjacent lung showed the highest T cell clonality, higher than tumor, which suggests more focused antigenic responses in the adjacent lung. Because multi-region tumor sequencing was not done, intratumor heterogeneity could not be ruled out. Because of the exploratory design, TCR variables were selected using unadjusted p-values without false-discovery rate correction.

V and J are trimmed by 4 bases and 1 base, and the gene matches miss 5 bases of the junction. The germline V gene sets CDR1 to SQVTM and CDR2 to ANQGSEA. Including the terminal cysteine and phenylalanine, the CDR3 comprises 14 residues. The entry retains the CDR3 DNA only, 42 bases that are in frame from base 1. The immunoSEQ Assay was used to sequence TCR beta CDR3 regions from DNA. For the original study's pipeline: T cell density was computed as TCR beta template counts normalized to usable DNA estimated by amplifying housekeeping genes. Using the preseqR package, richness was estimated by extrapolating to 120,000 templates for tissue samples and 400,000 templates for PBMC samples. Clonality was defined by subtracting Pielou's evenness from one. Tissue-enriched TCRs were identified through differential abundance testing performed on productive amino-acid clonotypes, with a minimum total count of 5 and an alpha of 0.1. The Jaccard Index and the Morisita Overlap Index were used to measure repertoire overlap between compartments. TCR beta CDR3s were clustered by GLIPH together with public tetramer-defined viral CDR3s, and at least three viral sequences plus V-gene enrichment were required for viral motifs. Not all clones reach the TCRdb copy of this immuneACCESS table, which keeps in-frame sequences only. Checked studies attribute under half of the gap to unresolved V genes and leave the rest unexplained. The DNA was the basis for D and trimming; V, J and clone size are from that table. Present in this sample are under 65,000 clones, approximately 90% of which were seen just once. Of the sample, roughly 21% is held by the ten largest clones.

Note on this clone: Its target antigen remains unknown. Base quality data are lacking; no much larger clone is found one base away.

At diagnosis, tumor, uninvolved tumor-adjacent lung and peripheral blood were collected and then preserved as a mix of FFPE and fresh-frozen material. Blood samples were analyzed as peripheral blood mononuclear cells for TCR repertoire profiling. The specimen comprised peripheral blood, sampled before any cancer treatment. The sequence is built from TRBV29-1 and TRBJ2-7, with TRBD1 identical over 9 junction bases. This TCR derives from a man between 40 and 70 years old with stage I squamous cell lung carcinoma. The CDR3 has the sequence CSVADRGHSYEQYF. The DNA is TGCAGCGTTGCGGACAGGGGTCATTCCTACGAGCAGTACTTC.